The clone carrying this TCR beta chain was counted many times. What it recognizes is unknown. Trimming removed 3 bases from V and 6 bases from J; junction bases left unmatched: 12. CDR1 and CDR2 (germline): SGHTA, FQGNSA. The CDR3 totals 17 residues. This entry comes from a study of T-cell memory formation after mild COVID-19. Study details: TCR clustering was largely donor specific. General study findings and limits: CM and EM subsets held most contracting CD4+ clones; EMRA held CD8+ ones. Contracting clones from day 15 to 85 had balanced CD4/CD8; later expanders favoured CD4+.

Barcoded TCR alpha and TCR beta cDNA libraries with UMIs came from 5'RACE using constant-segment primers. MiXCR, run by TCRdb on the 5' RACE reads, gives a single entry per CDR3 protein. The sample has about 200,000 distinct CDR3 sequences, over 9.5% seen once. This rearrangement joins TRBV7-2 to TRBJ1-5; the match to TRBD1 covers 9 bases. The specimen sequenced was PBMCs or a T cell subset sorted from them (not recorded which). The clonotype comes from a man between 18 and 29 years old who had mild COVID-19 (a few samples of this study predate the infection). Cell type and time point are not known. This CDR3 reads CASSLGGTGSVGQPQHF. DNA of the CDR3: TGTGCCAGCAGCTTGGGGGGGACAGGGTCCGTCGGTCAGCCCCAGCATTTT.